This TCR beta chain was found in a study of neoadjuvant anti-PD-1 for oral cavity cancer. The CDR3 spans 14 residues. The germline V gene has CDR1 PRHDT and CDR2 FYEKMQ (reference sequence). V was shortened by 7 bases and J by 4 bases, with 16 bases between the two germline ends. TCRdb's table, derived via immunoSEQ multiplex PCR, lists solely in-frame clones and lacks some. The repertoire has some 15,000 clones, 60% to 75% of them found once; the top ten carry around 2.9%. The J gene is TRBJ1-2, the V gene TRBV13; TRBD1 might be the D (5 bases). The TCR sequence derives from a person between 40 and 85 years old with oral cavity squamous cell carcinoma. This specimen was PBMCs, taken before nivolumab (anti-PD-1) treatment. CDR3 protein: CASTEGPTAYGYTF. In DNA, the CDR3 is TGTGCCAGCACCGAGGGACCGACTGCCTATGGCTACACCTTC.